Listed below are T cell receptor beta chains from one sample, sequenced in a study of blood T cell repertoires in COVID-19. Data came from immunoSEQ multiplex PCR; TCRdb stores just in-frame clones and leaves some out. The data contain approximately 480,000 clones, roughly 90% of them singletons. Sequenced: PBMCs or T cells enriched from blood (not recorded which). Source of these receptors: a woman aged 18-30 years who had recovered from COVID-19. The CDR3 runs from the conserved cysteine through the conserved F or W. The order of the fields is D gene, J gene, V gene, CDR3 DNA, CDR3 protein. D genes are given only for firm matches.

D: NA; J: TRBJ1-2; V: TRBV5-4; DNA: TGTGCCAGCAGCACCCGGGGGGGCGACTATGGCTACACCTTC; CDR3: CASSTRGGDYGYTF
D: TRBD2; J: TRBJ2-7; V: TRBV9; DNA: TGTGCCAGCAGCGCCGGGCCTGGGGGGAGGGCGTACGAGCAGTACTTC; CDR3: CASSAGPGGRAYEQYF
D: TRBD1; J: TRBJ2-5; V: TRBV7-7; DNA: TGTGCTAGCAGCCCCGAGAGGGGACAGGCACAAGAGACCCAGTACTTC; CDR3: CASSPERGQAQETQYF
D: NA; J: TRBJ1-1; V: TRBV3-1/TRBV3-2; DNA: TGTGCCAGCAGCCAAGATTACCAACAGGGTCAAGCTTTCTTT; CDR3: CASSQDYQQGQAFF
D: TRBD1; J: TRBJ2-7; V: TRBV5-4; DNA: TGTGCCAGCAGCAAAGAGGGACAGGGAACGGTCGAGCAGTACTTC; CDR3: CASSKEGQGTVEQYF
D: NA; J: TRBJ1-5; V: TRBV5-1; DNA: TGCGCCAGCAGCTTTGGAGTAGAGCAGCCCCAGCATTTT; CDR3: CASSFGVEQPQHF
D: NA; J: TRBJ1-5; V: TRBV20-1; DNA: TGCAGTGCTAGTCTATACGATAGCAATCAGCCCCAGCATTTT; CDR3: CSASLYDSNQPQHF
D: TRBD1; J: TRBJ1-5; V: TRBV12-5; DNA: TGTGCTAGTGGTTTGACGACAGGGATCTACAATCAGCCCCAGCATTTT; CDR3: CASGLTTGIYNQPQHF
D: NA; J: TRBJ1-5; V: TRBV19; DNA: TGTGCCAGTAAGCGGACAGCCCTAGAGGCTCAGCCCCAGCATTTT; CDR3: CASKRTALEAQPQHF
D: TRBD2; J: TRBJ2-3; V: TRBV29-1; DNA: TGCAGCGTTAGTACTAGCGGGCCCCCACGAGATACGCAGTATTTT; CDR3: CSVSTSGPPRDTQYF
D: NA; J: TRBJ1-3; V: TRBV19; DNA: TGTGCCAGTAGTATAGATCACGGGAAAGCTGGAAACACCATATATTTT; CDR3: CASSIDHGKAGNTIYF
D: NA; J: TRBJ1-6; V: TRBV27; DNA: TGTGCCAGCAAAGGGGAGGCCGTACCCCTCCACTTT; CDR3: CASKGEAVPLHF
D: TRBD2; J: TRBJ2-1; V: TRBV7-9; DNA: TGTGCCAGCGAAACAAAGACTAGCGGGGGACTGACTTTCTTC; CDR3: CASETKTSGGLTFF
D: NA; J: TRBJ1-5; V: TRBV18; DNA: TGTGCCAGCTCACCCCTCGGAGGGTTGGGTCAGCCCCAGCATTTT; CDR3: CASSPLGGLGQPQHF
D: NA; J: TRBJ2-5; V: TRBV6-5; DNA: TGTGCCAGCAGCCGGGGATACCAAGAGACCCAGTACTTC; CDR3: CASSRGYQETQYF
D: NA; J: TRBJ1-1; V: TRBV21-1; DNA: TGTGCCAGCAGCAAAGAGGCAAGGACAGGGATAGGGAACACTGAAGCTTTCTTT; CDR3: CASSKEARTGIGNTEAFF
D: NA; J: TRBJ1-1; V: TRBV12-3/TRBV12-4; DNA: TGTGCCAGCAGTTTTGCAACAGGGTATGAAGCTTTCTTT; CDR3: CASSFATGYEAFF
D: NA; J: TRBJ2-6; V: TRBV2; DNA: TGTGCCAGCAGGGAGGGACGGAGAATCTCTGGGGCCAACGTCCTGACTTTC; CDR3: CASREGRRISGANVLTF
D: TRBD1; J: TRBJ1-1; V: TRBV5-1; DNA: TGCGCCAGCAGCTCGGGACAGGAGGGAAGTGAAGCTTTCTTT; CDR3: CASSSGQEGSEAFF
D: NA; J: TRBJ1-5; V: TRBV6-4; DNA: TGTGCCAGCAGTGTTGACAGCAAGTTCAATCAGCCCCAGCATTTT; CDR3: CASSVDSKFNQPQHF
D: TRBD1; J: TRBJ1-1; V: TRBV5-1; DNA: TGCGCCAGCAGCTTGACAGGGGGGAACACTGAAGCTTTCTTT; CDR3: CASSLTGGNTEAFF
D: NA; J: TRBJ2-7; V: TRBV5-6; DNA: TGTGCCAGCAGCGGCCCCCACGAGCAGTACTTC; CDR3: CASSGPHEQYF
D: NA; J: TRBJ1-5; V: TRBV2; DNA: TGTGCCAGCAGTGGGAGATCGGGTCAGCCCCAGCATTTT; CDR3: CASSGRSGQPQHF
D: TRBD1; J: TRBJ1-5; V: TRBV10-3; DNA: TGTGCCATCAGTGAGTCGTACAGGGGGAGCAATCAGCCCCAGCATTTT; CDR3: CAISESYRGSNQPQHF